The 27 T cell receptor beta chains in this list originate from one sample, sequenced in a study of blood T cell repertoires in COVID-19 (dated by TCRdb to the early 2020s). Receptor amplification or capture employed the immunoSEQ multiplex PCR assay. TCRdb limited this immuneACCESS table to in-frame rearrangements with V and J called. A share of clones is missing; checked studies link under half to unresolved V genes, and the rest is unexplained. Present in this sample are just under 65,000 clones, about three quarters of which were seen just once. Roughly 5.4% of the sample belongs to the ten largest clones. Sequencing used peripheral blood. All receptors derive from a human donor in a cohort sampled during active COVID-19.

The chain couples TRBV5-1 to TRBJ1-2, with D uncertain. V was pared by 0 bases and J by 7 bases, with 13 bases between. The length of the CDR3 is 14 residues. Germline-derived CDR1 and CDR2 are SGHRS and YFSETQ. The chain's CDR3 is CASSLDHTPGGYTF. The CDR3, as DNA: TGCGCCAGCAGCTTGGATCACACGCCGGGTGGCTACACCTTC.

This rearrangement joins TRBV5-1 to TRBJ1-4; D is ambiguous. CDR3 length equals 15 residues. Germline V gene sequence: CDR1 SGHRS, CDR2 YFSETQ. V lost 2 bases and J 0 bases, leaving 8 bases between the germline ends. The CDR3 DNA follows: TGCGCCAGCAGCTTATCCGGAGCAACTAATGAAAAACTGTTTTTT. Its translation is CASSLSGATNEKLFF.

V and J are TRBV5-1 and TRBJ2-2; D possibly corresponds to TRBD2 (5 bases). The V gene's germline CDR1 is SGHRS and CDR2 YFSETQ. V gave up 3 bases and J gave up 0 bases, with 12 bases separating them. The length of the CDR3 is 16 residues. The DNA of the CDR3 is TGCGCCAGCAGCTCGGGATCAGCTGCGAACACCGGGGAGCTGTTTTTT. Translating gives CASSSGSAANTGELFF.

The chain couples TRBV5-8 to TRBJ2-2; tentatively, D is TRBD1 (5 bases). CDR3 length equals 14 residues. V shed 2 bases and J shed 4 bases, with 9 bases lying between them. The germline gives CDR1 SGHTS, CDR2 YDEGEE. The CDR3 protein is CASSFRVGTGELFF. CDR3 coding DNA: TGTGCCAGCAGCTTCAGGGTTGGCACCGGGGAGCTGTTTTTT.

The V gene is TRBV21-1, the J gene TRBJ2-5; the listed D gene, TRBD2, was not tested against the DNA. TRBV21-1 is tagged as a pseudogene. The CDR3 has 13 residues. In nucleotides, the CDR3 is TGTGCCAGCGGGTGGGAGGGAGTAGAGACCCAGTACTTC. Translated: CASGWEGVETQYF.

The chain employs TRBV4-2 and TRBJ2-3, with a tentative D call TRBD2 (5 bases). Deletions cut 10 bases from V and 6 bases from J, with 17 bases between. The CDR3 has 13 residues. Germline V gives CDR1 LGHNA, CDR2 YNFKEQ. In nucleotides, the CDR3 is TGTGCCACCTCGACTAAAATGGTGGATACGCAGTATTTT. This codes for CATSTKMVDTQYF.

V is TRBV5-1 and J is TRBJ2-2, with a possible D match to TRBD2 (5 bases). This CDR3 has 14 residues. Germline V gene sequence: CDR1 SGHRS, CDR2 YFSETQ. V gave up 3 bases and J gave up 2 bases, with 8 bases separating them. The CDR3 region is CASSWTLNTGELFF. The DNA of the CDR3 is TGCGCCAGCAGCTGGACTCTAAACACCGGGGAGCTGTTTTTT.

The V gene is TRBV6-1, the J gene TRBJ1-2, with TRBD1 identical over 7 bases. Germline CDR1 and CDR2: MNHNS and SASEGT. The CDR3 is 15 amino acids. Trimming removed 1 base from V and 3 bases from J; junction bases left unmatched: 5. CDR3 nucleotide sequence: TGTGCCAGCAGTGAAGAATACAGGGGAGACTATGGCTACACCTTC. This gives the protein CASSEEYRGDYGYTF.

This chain uses TRBV9 with TRBJ1-2; 10 positions agree with TRBD1. Trimming cost V 3 bases and J 2 bases; bases outside gene matches: 4. The germline gives CDR1 SGDLS, CDR2 YYNGEE. The CDR3 consists of 15 residues. The CDR3 spells CASSAWGQGNYGYTF. CDR3 bases: TGTGCCAGCAGCGCCTGGGGACAGGGGAACTATGGCTACACCTTC.

Here the CDR3 DNA reads TGTGCCAGCAGCCAGGTCCTTAGCAGTTCCTACGAGCAGTACTTC. As protein: CASSQVLSSSYEQYF. The rearrangement links TRBV3-1 (or the pseudogene TRBV3-2) to TRBJ2-7, with unresolved D. V was pared by 3 bases and J by 1 base, with 13 bases between. The germline V gene encodes CDR1 LGHDT and CDR2 YNNKEL (reference sequence). The CDR3 has 15 amino acids.

The chain couples TRBV12-3 or TRBV12-4 to TRBJ1-2; TRBD1 agrees at 8 bases. The CDR3 has 13 amino acids. V shed 5 bases and J 6 bases; nucleotides not matched to a gene: 5. CDR3 sequence reads: CASSPRQGNGYTF. The CDR3 coding sequence is TGTGCCAGCAGTCCAAGACAGGGGAATGGCTACACCTTC.

The rearrangement links TRBV11-2 to TRBJ2-1; TRBD1 aligns across 9 bases. CDR1 is SGHAT, CDR2 FQNNGV, per germline. The CDR3 covers 16 residues. V gave up 5 bases and J gave up 5 bases; unmatched junction bases: 10. CDR3 residues: CASSRYDRGSDNEQFF. The CDR3 nucleotides are TGTGCCAGCAGCAGATACGACAGGGGGTCGGACAATGAGCAGTTCTTC.

This rearrangement joins TRBV24-1 to TRBJ2-1; 12 bases are a match to TRBD2. The CDR3 runs to 15 residues. V was pared by 3 bases and J by 6 bases, with 2 bases of the junction left unmatched. Germline lookup yields CDR1 KGHDR and CDR2 SFDVKD. The CDR3 reads CATSDLAGGRNEQFF. In nucleotides, the CDR3 is TGTGCCACCAGTGATCTAGCGGGGGGGCGCAATGAGCAGTTCTTC.

The CDR3 sequence: CASSHPSGGETQYF. As DNA, the CDR3 is TGTGCCAGCAGCCACCCCAGCGGGGGGGAGACCCAGTACTTC. The V and J genes are TRBV7-2 and TRBJ2-5, with 9 bases lining up with TRBD2. The CDR3 sequence is 14 residues long. Germline lookup yields CDR1 SGHTA and CDR2 FQGNSA. V was clipped by 5 bases and J by 5 bases; unmatched bases: 6.

J is TRBJ1-1 and V is TRBV6-5; 7 nucleotides line up with TRBD1. Trimming took 5 bases from V and 3 from J; bases not matched to a gene: 9. The CDR3 totals 15 residues. The germline V gene encodes CDR1 MNHEY and CDR2 SVGAGI. The CDR3 DNA sequence: TGTGCCAGCAGTACTAACAACAGGGGTGACACTGAAGCTTTCTTT. This sequence encodes CASSTNNRGDTEAFF.

The V gene is TRBV19, the J gene TRBJ2-2; TRBD2 matches 8 bases. Losses at the gene ends were 4 bases for V and 0 bases for J; bases not matched to a gene: 1. The CDR3 loop spans 15 amino acids. Germline V gives CDR1 LNHDA, CDR2 SQIVND (reference sequence). Written as DNA, the CDR3 is TGTGCCAGTAGTAACGGGGGGGCGAACACCGGGGAGCTGTTTTTT. Its translation: CASSNGGANTGELFF.

This clone was picked up one time. The chain joins TRBV3-1 (or the pseudogene TRBV3-2) to TRBJ2-1; a possible D gene is TRBD1 (6 bases). The CDR3 is 15 residues long. V was pared by 4 bases and J by 8 bases, with 18 bases between. CDR1 is LGHDT, CDR2 YNNKEL, per germline (reference sequence). The CDR3 protein is CASSRVQGFKDEQFF. The CDR3 bases are TGTGCCAGCAGCCGCGTTCAGGGGTTTAAAGATGAGCAGTTCTTC.

The chain couples TRBV18 to TRBJ2-3, with D possibly matching TRBD2 (6 bases). Between the trimmed V and J ends, which lost 3 bases and 0 bases, there was a span of 16 bases. The germline gives CDR1 KGHSH, CDR2 LQKENI. CDR3 length: 17 amino acids. CDR3 protein: CASSPTGLITSTDTQYF. DNA for the CDR3: TGTGCCAGCTCACCGACGGGACTGATCACTAGCACAGATACGCAGTATTTT.

This clone was seen a handful of times. The V and J genes are TRBV4-2 and TRBJ2-3; TRBD2 might be the D (5 bases). This CDR3 contains 15 residues. Trimming took off 0 bases at V and 9 bases at J, with 16 bases between the two ends. The germline V gene has CDR1 LGHNA and CDR2 YNFKEQ. The CDR3 spells CASSQEPDSEWTQYF. CDR3 sequence (DNA): TGTGCCAGCAGCCAAGAACCGGACTCGGAGTGGACGCAGTATTTT.

V and J are TRBV20-1 and TRBJ1-1; D is ambiguous. V lost 1 base, J lost 3 bases, and 3 bases lay in between. The CDR3 spans 11 residues. Germline CDR1 reads DFQATT; CDR2 reads SNEGSKA (reference sequence). CDR3 nucleotide sequence: TGCAGTGCTAGAGGCGACACTGAAGCTTTCTTT. Its translation: CSARGDTEAFF.

This sequence joins TRBV28 and TRBJ2-1, with D perhaps TRBD2 (5 bases). This CDR3 contains 16 residues. Germline-derived CDR1 and CDR2 are MDHEN and SYDVKM. V lost 6 bases, J lost 4 bases, and 19 bases lay in between. In nucleotides, the CDR3 is TGTGCCAGCAGCATCCTGGCGGGCGGTAAATACAATGAGCAGTTCTTC. Translation: CASSILAGGKYNEQFF.

The chain is built from TRBV6-4 and TRBJ1-1, with a tentative D call TRBD1 (6 bases). The CDR3 extends over 15 amino acids. Germline V gene lookup returns CDR1 MRHNA and CDR2 SNTAGT. V shed 4 bases and J shed 0 bases, with 12 bases lying between them. In DNA, the CDR3 is TGTGCCAGCAGTGTAAACAGGGATTTGAACACTGAAGCTTTCTTT. It translates to CASSVNRDLNTEAFF.

The V call is TRBV27, the J call TRBJ2-1; 10 positions match TRBD1. CDR3 length: 17 amino acids. The germline V gene encodes CDR1 MNHEY and CDR2 SMNVEV (reference sequence). Trimming took 2 bases from V and 0 from J; bases not matched to a gene: 4. The DNA of the CDR3 is TGTGCCAGCAGTTTAGAATGGGACAGGGGCTCCTACAATGAGCAGTTCTTC. It is translated as CASSLEWDRGSYNEQFF.

The CDR3 loop reads CASSLGPAQFF. The CDR3, as DNA: TGTGCCAGCAGCTTAGGGCCCGCACAGTTCTTC. The chain combines TRBV11-2 with TRBJ2-1, with unresolved D. With 1 base removed from V and 13 bases from J, the gap between germline ends came to 8 bases. Germline loops: CDR1 SGHAT, CDR2 FQNNGV. This CDR3 has 11 residues.

V is TRBV27 and J is TRBJ2-2; D not certain. Germline-derived CDR1 and CDR2 are MNHEY and SMNVEV (reference sequence). This CDR3 spans 15 amino acids. The V end was cut by 5 bases, the J end by 0 bases, with 10 bases between. CDR3 nucleotide sequence: TGTGCCAGCAGTCAAGGAACAGCGAACACCGGGGAGCTGTTTTTT. It encodes CASSQGTANTGELFF.

This sequence joins TRBV2 and TRBJ1-1; 9 nucleotides agree with TRBD1. Trimming cost V 5 bases and J 1 base; bases outside gene matches: 14. CDR1 is SNHLY and CDR2 is FYNNEI in the germline V gene. The CDR3 spans 18 residues. The CDR3 DNA is TGTGCCAGCAGTTCGGGCGGGGGACAGGGTGGATGGAACACTGAAGCTTTCTTT. Its translation is CASSSGGGQGGWNTEAFF.

This clone was found a few times. This chain joins TRBV5-1 and TRBJ2-1, with 11 nucleotides matching TRBD1. J lost 3 bases, V lost 3 bases, and 2 bases had no gene match. Germline assignment: CDR1 SGHRS and CDR2 YFSETQ. The length of the CDR3 is 15 residues. This CDR3 reads CASSSGTGGYNEQFF. CDR3 sequence (DNA): TGCGCCAGCAGCTCGGGGACAGGGGGCTACAATGAGCAGTTCTTC.